These T cell receptor beta chains were read from a single sample in a study of cytomegalovirus exposure and HLA in healthy donors. The assay was immunoSEQ multiplex PCR, and TCRdb's table has in-frame clones only and misses some. The sample records fewer than 200,000 clones, about 90% being singletons. Input material: PBMCs. These receptors came from a man younger than 35 in good health and CMV-seropositive. Both conserved end residues are part of each CDR3. Each record gives: clone size, V gene, J gene, D gene, CDR3 length, CDR3 DNA, CDR3 protein. The D gene is left open where the match is weak. A clone size is listed for some rows: how often the clone was seen (once, few, many), or a class if it is expanded.

clone_size: NA
v_call: TRBV19
j_call: TRBJ1-2
d_call: TRBD1
cdr3_length: 16
cdr3_nt: TGTGCCAGTAGTATCAATCCCGGGACAGGGTCCACGGGCTACACCTTC
cdr3_aa: CASSINPGTGSTGYTF

clone_size: NA
v_call: TRBV10-3
j_call: TRBJ1-5
d_call: TRBD1
cdr3_length: 14
cdr3_nt: TGTGCCACCCGGGGCAGGGGGCCCCGTCAGCCCCAGCATTTT
cdr3_aa: CATRGRGPRQPQHF

clone_size: NA
v_call: TRBV6-5
j_call: TRBJ2-3
d_call: TRBD2
cdr3_length: 14
cdr3_nt: TGTGCCAGCAGTTACAGGGAGGGCCCAGATACGCAGTATTTT
cdr3_aa: CASSYREGPDTQYF

clone_size: NA
v_call: TRBV7-3
j_call: TRBJ2-7
d_call: NA
cdr3_length: 14
cdr3_nt: TGTGCCAGCAGCTTGACCGACAGCTCCTACGAGCAGTACTTC
cdr3_aa: CASSLTDSSYEQYF

clone_size: many
v_call: TRBV2
j_call: TRBJ2-7
d_call: TRBD2
cdr3_length: 15
cdr3_nt: TGTGCCAGCAGTGAACCACTAGCGGACACCATTGAGCAGTACTTC
cdr3_aa: CASSEPLADTIEQYF

clone_size: NA
v_call: TRBV5-4
j_call: TRBJ2-7
d_call: TRBD1
cdr3_length: 14
cdr3_nt: TGTGCCAGCAGCCCCGGGACAGTTGGATACGAGCAGTACTTC
cdr3_aa: CASSPGTVGYEQYF

clone_size: NA
v_call: TRBV30
j_call: TRBJ2-3
d_call: TRBD2
cdr3_length: 15
cdr3_nt: TGTGCCTGGAGTGGGGAGGGGCCTAGCACAGATACGCAGTATTTT
cdr3_aa: CAWSGEGPSTDTQYF

clone_size: NA
v_call: TRBV19
j_call: TRBJ2-1
d_call: TRBD2
cdr3_length: 13
cdr3_nt: TGTGCCAGTAGGCTAGCGGGAAGTGATGAGCAGTTCTTC
cdr3_aa: CASRLAGSDEQFF

clone_size: NA
v_call: TRBV5-1
j_call: TRBJ2-2
d_call: TRBD1
cdr3_length: 20
cdr3_nt: TGCGCCAGCAGCTACTGGTTCGGGACAGCCGTGCGGACGAGCACCGGGGAGCTGTTTTTT
cdr3_aa: CASSYWFGTAVRTSTGELFF

clone_size: once
v_call: TRBV19
j_call: TRBJ2-7
d_call: NA
cdr3_length: 13
cdr3_nt: TGTGCCAGTAGTGCTGGACAGAACTACGAGCAGTACTTC
cdr3_aa: CASSAGQNYEQYF

clone_size: NA
v_call: TRBV7-5
j_call: TRBJ1-5
d_call: NA
cdr3_length: 14
cdr3_nt: TGTGCCAGAAGCTTAATAAGGGGAGGCCAGCCCCAGCATTTT
cdr3_aa: CARSLIRGGQPQHF

clone_size: NA
v_call: TRBV6-5
j_call: TRBJ2-4
d_call: NA
cdr3_length: 15
cdr3_nt: TGTGCCAGCAGGGATACAGGGATAGCCAAAAACATTCAGTACTTC
cdr3_aa: CASRDTGIAKNIQYF

clone_size: NA
v_call: TRBV7-8
j_call: TRBJ2-7
d_call: NA
cdr3_length: 14
cdr3_nt: TGTGCCAGCAGCGTTTACACAGGCTCCTACGAGCAGTACTTC
cdr3_aa: CASSVYTGSYEQYF

clone_size: NA
v_call: TRBV27
j_call: TRBJ1-3
d_call: NA
cdr3_length: 14
cdr3_nt: TGTGCCAGCAGGCTAACTAGCTCTGGAAACACCATATATTTT
cdr3_aa: CASRLTSSGNTIYF

clone_size: NA
v_call: TRBV15
j_call: TRBJ2-7
d_call: NA
cdr3_length: 15
cdr3_nt: TGTGCCACCAGCAGAGATGATGGCGGCCCCTACGAGCAGTACTTC
cdr3_aa: CATSRDDGGPYEQYF

clone_size: NA
v_call: TRBV4-1
j_call: TRBJ2-5
d_call: NA
cdr3_length: 16
cdr3_nt: TGCGCCAGCAGCCAAGTATCGGGCAGGGCTTTTGAGACCCAGTACTTC
cdr3_aa: CASSQVSGRAFETQYF

clone_size: NA
v_call: TRBV6-5
j_call: TRBJ1-1
d_call: NA
cdr3_length: 13
cdr3_nt: TGTGCCAGCAGGCTGACAGGGAACACTGAAGCTTTCTTT
cdr3_aa: CASRLTGNTEAFF

clone_size: NA
v_call: TRBV4-2
j_call: TRBJ2-7
d_call: NA
cdr3_length: 14
cdr3_nt: TGTGCCAGCAGCCAAACCGGGACTCCTAATGAGCAGTACTTC
cdr3_aa: CASSQTGTPNEQYF

clone_size: NA
v_call: TRBV30
j_call: TRBJ1-2
d_call: NA
cdr3_length: 19
cdr3_nt: TGTGCCTGGAGTGTACCCATTAGCTCAGTAACCCGACTCCGCTATGGCTACACCTTC
cdr3_aa: CAWSVPISSVTRLRYGYTF

clone_size: once
v_call: TRBV4-1
j_call: TRBJ2-1
d_call: TRBD1
cdr3_length: 17
cdr3_nt: TGCGCCAGCAGCCAAGAAGGCAGGGGGCCTTCGGGCAATGAGCAGTTCTTC
cdr3_aa: CASSQEGRGPSGNEQFF

clone_size: NA
v_call: TRBV28
j_call: TRBJ2-5
d_call: NA
cdr3_length: 16
cdr3_nt: TGTGCCAGCAGTATCCGTAGACAGGGAGGCCTGGAGACCCAGTACTTC
cdr3_aa: CASSIRRQGGLETQYF

clone_size: NA
v_call: TRBV4-2
j_call: TRBJ1-2
d_call: NA
cdr3_length: 14
cdr3_nt: TGTGCCAGCAGCCAATTAGACAGGAACTATGGCTACACCTTC
cdr3_aa: CASSQLDRNYGYTF

clone_size: NA
v_call: TRBV10-3
j_call: TRBJ1-4
d_call: NA
cdr3_length: 13
cdr3_nt: TGTGCCATCAGTGAGATGGCAGATGGAAAACTGTTTTTT
cdr3_aa: CAISEMADGKLFF

clone_size: NA
v_call: TRBV29-1
j_call: TRBJ2-7
d_call: TRBD1
cdr3_length: 17
cdr3_nt: TGCAGCGTTGCGGGACAGGGGACCCATCGAGGCTCCTACGAGCAGTACTTC
cdr3_aa: CSVAGQGTHRGSYEQYF

clone_size: few
v_call: TRBV11-2
j_call: TRBJ2-7
d_call: NA
cdr3_length: 15
cdr3_nt: TGTGCCAGCAGCTTAGAGGTGGACAATGTAATCGAGCAGTACTTC
cdr3_aa: CASSLEVDNVIEQYF

clone_size: once
v_call: TRBV19
j_call: TRBJ1-2
d_call: TRBD1
cdr3_length: 15
cdr3_nt: TGTGCCAGTAGTATAGGGAAGCGGACAGGCTATGGCTACACCTTC
cdr3_aa: CASSIGKRTGYGYTF

clone_size: NA
v_call: TRBV7-2
j_call: TRBJ2-2
d_call: NA
cdr3_length: 15
cdr3_nt: TGTGCCAGCAGCTTAGGTAGAAATCCCGCCGGGGAGCTGTTTTTT
cdr3_aa: CASSLGRNPAGELFF

clone_size: NA
v_call: TRBV29-1
j_call: TRBJ1-5
d_call: TRBD1
cdr3_length: 13
cdr3_nt: TGCAGCGTTGAAGTCAACAGGGGGCAGCCCCAGCATTTT
cdr3_aa: CSVEVNRGQPQHF

clone_size: NA
v_call: TRBV5-1
j_call: TRBJ2-1
d_call: NA
cdr3_length: 15
cdr3_nt: TGCGCCAGCAGCTTGGCCGGACTTTCGTACAATGAGCAGTTCTTC
cdr3_aa: CASSLAGLSYNEQFF

clone_size: NA
v_call: TRBV4-1
j_call: TRBJ2-1
d_call: NA
cdr3_length: 18
cdr3_nt: TGCGCCAGCAGCCAAGTCGCTCCATCTAGCGCTCATTACAATGAGCAGTTCTTC
cdr3_aa: CASSQVAPSSAHYNEQFF

clone_size: once
v_call: TRBV6-4
j_call: TRBJ2-3
d_call: TRBD2
cdr3_length: 19
cdr3_nt: TGTGCCAGCAGTGACATCTCTTTAGCGGGAGGCTCTAGCACAGATACGCAGTATTTT
cdr3_aa: CASSDISLAGGSSTDTQYF

clone_size: NA
v_call: TRBV30
j_call: TRBJ1-1
d_call: TRBD1
cdr3_length: 12
cdr3_nt: TGTGCCTGGAGTGCCGGACAGGGACGAGCTTTCTTT
cdr3_aa: CAWSAGQGRAFF

clone_size: NA
v_call: TRBV5-4
j_call: TRBJ2-5
d_call: TRBD2
cdr3_length: 15
cdr3_nt: TGTGCCAGCAGCGGGGGGCTAGCGGGAGGAGAGACCCAGTACTTC
cdr3_aa: CASSGGLAGGETQYF

clone_size: few
v_call: TRBV6-1
j_call: TRBJ2-7
d_call: TRBD2
cdr3_length: 15
cdr3_nt: TGTGCCAGCAGTGGGATAGCGGGTGAAAGTTACGAGCAGTACTTC
cdr3_aa: CASSGIAGESYEQYF

clone_size: NA
v_call: TRBV2
j_call: TRBJ2-7
d_call: NA
cdr3_length: 14
cdr3_nt: TGTGCCAGCACCACCCAGGGGAGGGCCTACGAGCAGTACTTC
cdr3_aa: CASTTQGRAYEQYF

clone_size: NA
v_call: TRBV6-6
j_call: TRBJ2-7
d_call: NA
cdr3_length: 15
cdr3_nt: TGTGCCAGCAGAGGCACGACCGGGACACAGTACGAGCAGTACTTC
cdr3_aa: CASRGTTGTQYEQYF

clone_size: NA
v_call: TRBV5-1
j_call: TRBJ2-3
d_call: TRBD1
cdr3_length: 14
cdr3_nt: TGCGCCAGCAGCCCGGGACAGGTCACAGATACGCAGTATTTT
cdr3_aa: CASSPGQVTDTQYF

clone_size: NA
v_call: TRBV5-5
j_call: TRBJ2-1
d_call: NA
cdr3_length: 15
cdr3_nt: TGTGCCAGCAGCTTGGAAACAGGGAGTACCAATGAGCAGTTCTTC
cdr3_aa: CASSLETGSTNEQFF

clone_size: NA
v_call: TRBV6-1
j_call: TRBJ1-2
d_call: NA
cdr3_length: 13
cdr3_nt: TGTGCCAGCAGTCCGACAGGAAACTATGGCTACACCTTC
cdr3_aa: CASSPTGNYGYTF

clone_size: NA
v_call: TRBV6-5
j_call: TRBJ1-1
d_call: TRBD1
cdr3_length: 14
cdr3_nt: TGTGCCAGCAGTTACTCCCGACAGGGTGGTGAAGCTTTCTTT
cdr3_aa: CASSYSRQGGEAFF

clone_size: NA
v_call: TRBV18
j_call: TRBJ2-1
d_call: NA
cdr3_length: 12
cdr3_nt: TGTGCCAGCTCGTTGGCGGTGGATGAGCAGTTCTTC
cdr3_aa: CASSLAVDEQFF

clone_size: NA
v_call: TRBV4-1
j_call: TRBJ2-2
d_call: TRBD2
cdr3_length: 17
cdr3_nt: TGCGCCAGCAGCAAACCCCGGGGACTACTGGTCTCCGGGGAGCTGTTTTTT
cdr3_aa: CASSKPRGLLVSGELFF

clone_size: NA
v_call: TRBV2
j_call: TRBJ2-7
d_call: NA
cdr3_length: 15
cdr3_nt: TGTGCCAGCAGTGAATTCTACGGAACAGACTACGAGCAGTACTTC
cdr3_aa: CASSEFYGTDYEQYF

clone_size: NA
v_call: TRBV6-5
j_call: TRBJ2-3
d_call: TRBD2
cdr3_length: 13
cdr3_nt: TGTGCCAGCAGTAGGACTAGTCTAGATACGCAGTATTTT
cdr3_aa: CASSRTSLDTQYF

clone_size: NA
v_call: TRBV11-2
j_call: TRBJ2-3
d_call: TRBD2
cdr3_length: 14
cdr3_nt: TGTGCCAGCAGCGTCGGACTAGCGGGAGATACGCAGTATTTT
cdr3_aa: CASSVGLAGDTQYF

clone_size: NA
v_call: TRBV4-1
j_call: TRBJ1-5
d_call: NA
cdr3_length: 13
cdr3_nt: TGCGCCAGCAGCCAGGGGGGAGAGGAGCCCCAGCATTTT
cdr3_aa: CASSQGGEEPQHF

clone_size: NA
v_call: TRBV5-6
j_call: TRBJ1-5
d_call: NA
cdr3_length: 16
cdr3_nt: TGTGCCAGCAGCTTCGGGGGTTCCGTAGGCAATCAGCCCCAGCATTTT
cdr3_aa: CASSFGGSVGNQPQHF

clone_size: NA
v_call: TRBV6-5
j_call: TRBJ2-3
d_call: NA
cdr3_length: 13
cdr3_nt: TGTGCCAGCAGCCCCACCTCGGAGCGGACGCAGTATTTT
cdr3_aa: CASSPTSERTQYF

clone_size: NA
v_call: TRBV6-1
j_call: TRBJ2-3
d_call: TRBD2
cdr3_length: 18
cdr3_nt: TGTGCCAGCAGTGTTGTGCCGGGACTAGCGGTGGTTTCCGATACGCAGTATTTT
cdr3_aa: CASSVVPGLAVVSDTQYF

clone_size: NA
v_call: TRBV10-3
j_call: TRBJ2-2
d_call: TRBD1
cdr3_length: 14
cdr3_nt: TGTGCCATCAGTGGGACAGGAGACACCGGGGAGCTGTTTTTT
cdr3_aa: CAISGTGDTGELFF

clone_size: NA
v_call: TRBV27
j_call: TRBJ1-1
d_call: NA
cdr3_length: 15
cdr3_nt: TGTGCCAGCAGAGGCGCGGTCCGAGGCTTAGCTGAAGCTTTCTTT
cdr3_aa: CASRGAVRGLAEAFF